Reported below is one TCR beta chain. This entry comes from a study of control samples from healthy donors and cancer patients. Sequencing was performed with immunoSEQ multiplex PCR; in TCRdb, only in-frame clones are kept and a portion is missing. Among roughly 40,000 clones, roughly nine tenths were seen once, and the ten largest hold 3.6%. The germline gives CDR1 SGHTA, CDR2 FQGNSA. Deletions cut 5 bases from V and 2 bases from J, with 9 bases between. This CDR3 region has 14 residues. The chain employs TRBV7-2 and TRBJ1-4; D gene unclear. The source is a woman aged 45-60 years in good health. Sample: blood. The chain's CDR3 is CASSVTVTNEKLFF. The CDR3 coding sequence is TGTGCCAGCAGCGTCACGGTGACTAATGAAAAACTGTTTTTT.